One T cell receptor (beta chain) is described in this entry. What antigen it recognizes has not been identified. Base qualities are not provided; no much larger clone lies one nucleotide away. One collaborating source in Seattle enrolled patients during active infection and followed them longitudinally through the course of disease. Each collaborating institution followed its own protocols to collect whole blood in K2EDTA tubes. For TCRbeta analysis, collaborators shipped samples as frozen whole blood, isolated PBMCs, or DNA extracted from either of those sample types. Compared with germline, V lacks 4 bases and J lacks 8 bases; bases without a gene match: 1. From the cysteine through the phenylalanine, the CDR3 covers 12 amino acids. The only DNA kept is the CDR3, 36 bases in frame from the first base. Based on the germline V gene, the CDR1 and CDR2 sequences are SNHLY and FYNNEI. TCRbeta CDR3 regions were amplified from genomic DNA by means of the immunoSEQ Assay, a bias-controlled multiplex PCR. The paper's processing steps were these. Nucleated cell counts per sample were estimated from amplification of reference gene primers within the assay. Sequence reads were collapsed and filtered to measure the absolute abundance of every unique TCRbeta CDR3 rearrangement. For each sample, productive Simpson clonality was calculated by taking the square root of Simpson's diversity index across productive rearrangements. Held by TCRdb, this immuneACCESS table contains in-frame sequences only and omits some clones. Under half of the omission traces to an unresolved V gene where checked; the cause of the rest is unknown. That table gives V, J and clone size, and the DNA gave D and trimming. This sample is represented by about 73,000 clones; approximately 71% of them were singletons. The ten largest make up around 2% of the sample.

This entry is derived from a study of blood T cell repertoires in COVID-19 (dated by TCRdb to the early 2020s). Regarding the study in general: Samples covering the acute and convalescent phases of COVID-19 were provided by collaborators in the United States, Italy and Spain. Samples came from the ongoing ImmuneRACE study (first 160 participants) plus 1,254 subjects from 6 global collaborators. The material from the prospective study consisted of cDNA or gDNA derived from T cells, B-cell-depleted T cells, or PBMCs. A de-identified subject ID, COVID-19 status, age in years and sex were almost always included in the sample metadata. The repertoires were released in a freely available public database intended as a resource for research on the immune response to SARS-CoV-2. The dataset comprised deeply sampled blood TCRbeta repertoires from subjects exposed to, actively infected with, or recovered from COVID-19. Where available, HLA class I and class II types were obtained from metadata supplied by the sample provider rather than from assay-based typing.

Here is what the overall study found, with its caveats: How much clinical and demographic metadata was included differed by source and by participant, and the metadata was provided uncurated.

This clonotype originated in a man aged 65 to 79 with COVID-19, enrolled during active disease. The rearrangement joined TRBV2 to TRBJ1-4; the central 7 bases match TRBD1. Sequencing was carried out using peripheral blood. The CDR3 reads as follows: CASSGDSEKLFF. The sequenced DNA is TGTGCCAGCAGTGGGGACAGCGAAAAACTGTTTTTT.